What follows are 32 T cell receptor beta chains derived from one specimen sequenced in a study of CD8 T cells in ankylosing spondylitis (dated by TCRdb to between 2016 and 2019). Library prep was done by 5' RACE. TCRdb records Illumina HiSeq 2500 as the sequencer. The public reads were quality trimmed at Q25 with fastp and then assembled into clones with MiXCR by TCRdb, keeping productive beta chains. Each record represents a unique CDR3 protein, reported with the most common genes and DNA among its rows. The sample data list just over 350,000 distinct CDR3 sequences, and 20% to 25% of these were observed just once. About an eighth of the sample rests with the top ten. Specimen: blood, either unsorted or a sorted T cell fraction (not recorded which). The source of these receptors is a male donor with ankylosing spondylitis or in good health (not recorded which).

The chain recombines TRBV9 with TRBJ2-7; weak D call: TRBD2 (5 bases). Germline values: CDR1 SGDLS, CDR2 YYNGEE. Trimming stripped 2 bases from V and 1 base from J, with 13 bases between. The CDR3 spans 15 residues. CDR3 amino acids: CASSVFPGRSYEQYF. Written as DNA, the CDR3 is TGTGCCAGCAGCGTCTTTCCGGGAAGGTCCTACGAGCAGTACTTC.

CDR3 DNA sequence: TGTGCCAGCAGTTTAGCGGGTGATTACGGAGGGTACGGGACCCTCAGAGAAAATGAGCAGTTCTTC. It specifies CASSLAGDYGGYGTLRENEQFF. J is TRBJ2-1 and V is TRBV12-3 or TRBV12-4, with TRBD2 as a possible D gene (6 bases). This CDR3 has 22 residues. The V gene lost 0 bases and the J gene lost 7 bases, with 34 bases spanning the gap.

The J gene is TRBJ1-2, the V gene TRBV7-9; no firm D call. The CDR3 sequence is 12 residues long. V was pared by 4 bases and J by 7 bases, with 10 bases between. The V gene's germline CDR1 is SEHNR and CDR2 FQNEAQ (reference sequence). The CDR3 nucleotides read TGTGCCAGCAGCTCAGACTATGTTGGCTACACCTTC. Its translation is CASSSDYVGYTF.

The chain employs TRBV6-1 and TRBJ2-5; TRBD2 matches 12 bases. This CDR3 comprises 15 residues. Losses at the gene ends were 1 base for V and 5 bases for J; bases not matched to a gene: 2. Germline CDR1 and CDR2: MNHNS and SASEGT. CDR3 amino acids: CASSEDGLAGETQYF. CDR3 nucleotides: TGTGCCAGCAGTGAAGACGGACTAGCGGGGGAGACCCAGTACTTC.

The chain is built from TRBV9 and TRBJ2-2; D might be TRBD1 or TRBD2, each matching 5 bases. V lost 3 bases and J lost 4, with 13 bases in between. Germline CDR1 reads SGDLS; CDR2 reads YYNGEE. The CDR3 has 15 residues. CDR3 sequence (DNA): TGTGCCAGCAGCGAGAGGGGTCTTGGCACCGGGGAGCTGTTTTTT. As protein: CASSERGLGTGELFF.

V gene TRBV7-9 combines with J gene TRBJ2-1; 8 bases are shared with TRBD1. V trimming: 4 bases; J trimming: 2 bases; junction bases outside the gene matches: 7. This CDR3 has 16 residues. In germline, CDR1 is SEHNR, CDR2 FQNEAQ (reference sequence). The CDR3 DNA follows: TGTGCCAGCAGCTCAGGACAGGGAAGCACCTACAATGAGCAGTTCTTC. This codes for CASSSGQGSTYNEQFF.

The chain employs TRBV5-6 and TRBJ2-7; D ambiguous. This CDR3 is 14 amino acids long. The V end was cut by 1 base, the J end by 2 bases, with 10 bases between. Germline-derived CDR1 and CDR2 are SGHDT and YYEEEE. The DNA of the CDR3 is TGTGCCAGCAGCTTGATCGGCCAGACCTACGAGCAGTACTTC. The encoded protein is CASSLIGQTYEQYF. Filled out from reference TRBV5-6 and TRBJ2-7, the complete variable domain reads DAGVTQSPTHLIKTRGQQVTLRCSPKSGHDTVSWYQQALGQGPQFIFQYYEEEERQRGNFPDRFSGHQFPNYSSELNVNALLLGDSALYLCASSLIGQTYEQYFGPGTRLTVT.

CDR3 nucleotide sequence: TGCGCCAGCAGCCAAGATGGGTACCAAGAGACCCAGTACTTC. This gives the protein CASSQDGYQETQYF. The chain couples TRBV4-1 to TRBJ2-5, with unresolved D. There are 14 residues in the CDR3. The V gene lost 0 bases and the J gene lost 0 bases, with 5 bases spanning the gap. Per the germline V gene, CDR1 is MGHRA and CDR2 is YSYEKL.

V and J are TRBV29-1 and TRBJ2-1, with D unclear. Germline V gene sequence: CDR1 SQVTM, CDR2 ANQGSEA. The CDR3 consists of 14 residues. Deletions cut 6 bases from V and 5 bases from J, with 17 bases between. The CDR3 DNA reads as TGCAGCGTCCCCCCCGGTTTCCAAAACAATGAGCAGTTCTTC. The encoded protein is CSVPPGFQNNEQFF.

This clonotype was counted only a few times. The rearrangement joins TRBV7-9 to TRBJ2-3; no reliable D call. The ends were cut back, 5 bases at V and 4 bases at J, with 16 bases in the middle. Germline CDR1 and CDR2: SEHNR and FQNEAQ (reference sequence). The CDR3 has 15 amino acids. The CDR3 DNA reads TGTGCCAGCAGCCTTGTCGGTCTAGAACCAGATACGCAGTATTTT. This translates into CASSLVGLEPDTQYF.

This clonotype showed up just a few times. The chain combines TRBV6-1 with TRBJ2-7; 9 positions match TRBD1. CDR3 length: 17 residues. Germline values: CDR1 MNHNS, CDR2 SASEGT. The V gene end was trimmed by 6 bases and the J gene end by 5 bases; junction bases not matched to a gene: 17. CDR3 loop: CASSAVRTGAYLDEQYF. Written as DNA, the CDR3 is TGTGCCAGCAGCGCCGTCCGGACAGGGGCCTATTTAGACGAGCAGTACTTC.

The rearrangement links TRBV4-1 to TRBJ2-4; D remains ambiguous. The CDR3 spans 13 residues. From germline, CDR1 is MGHRA and CDR2 YSYEKL. Between the trimmed V and J ends, which lost 2 bases and 8 bases, there was a span of 10 bases. The DNA for the CDR3 is TGCGCCAGCAGCCAAAAGAGGTTGGACATTCAGTACTTC. Translation gives CASSQKRLDIQYF.

The chain is built from TRBV11-2 and TRBJ2-1, with D possibly matching TRBD2 (6 bases). The CDR3 has 15 residues. Deletions cut 1 base from V and 5 bases from J, with 12 bases between. Germline lookup yields CDR1 SGHAT and CDR2 FQNNGV. CDR3 amino acids: CASSLALAFDNEQFF. In DNA form, the CDR3 reads TGTGCCAGCAGCTTAGCTCTAGCGTTCGACAATGAGCAGTTCTTC.

This clonotype was observed a handful of times. The chain couples TRBV29-1 to TRBJ2-5; no clear D. The CDR3 sequence is 13 residues long. V lost 2 bases, J lost 5 bases, and 12 bases lay in between. Germline CDR1 reads SQVTM; CDR2 reads ANQGSEA. DNA of the CDR3: TGCAGCGTTGAAAGCAGTCCTGGGGAGACCCAGTACTTC. It translates to CSVESSPGETQYF.

This clonotype occurred many times. The gene calls are TRBV29-1 and TRBJ2-1, with TRBD2 matching 14 bases. V was clipped by 6 bases and J by 3 bases; unmatched bases: 7. The CDR3 is made up of 16 amino acids. Looked up from germline, CDR1 is SQVTM and CDR2 is ANQGSEA. In nucleotides, the CDR3 is TGCAGCGTCGGGACTAGCGGGGGAGTTATCTACAATGAGCAGTTCTTC. As protein: CSVGTSGGVIYNEQFF.

The CDR3 sequence: CAISEGLAGGVVNEQFF. The DNA of the CDR3 is TGTGCCATCAGTGAGGGACTAGCGGGGGGCGTAGTAAATGAGCAGTTCTTC. This chain joins TRBV10-3 and TRBJ2-1; 14 bases align to TRBD2. The V gene's germline CDR1 is ENHRY and CDR2 SYGVKD. The CDR3 runs to 17 residues. V was clipped by 2 bases and J by 7 bases; unmatched bases: 7.

J is TRBJ2-3 and V is TRBV20-1; D is undetermined. The CDR3 has 14 residues. Germline V lookup: CDR1 DFQATT, CDR2 SNEGSKA (reference sequence). The V gene lost 3 bases and the J gene lost 0 bases, with 10 bases spanning the gap. CDR3 in amino acids: CSARDRSSTDTQYF. As DNA, the CDR3 is TGCAGTGCTAGGGACCGATCTAGCACAGATACGCAGTATTTT.

Concerning this clonotype itself: Compared with germline, one end of the junction differs, possibly owing to a read error. The chain recombines TRBV7-7 with TRBJ2-3; D is perhaps TRBD1 (7 bases). The CDR3 covers 14 residues. CDR1 and CDR2 from the germline V gene are SSHAT and FNYEAQ (reference sequence). CDR3 DNA sequence: TGTGCTAGCAGTTCAGGGGGGAACACAGATACGCAGTATTTT. This codes for CASSSGGNTDTQYF.

This clonotype was counted at least ten times. J is TRBJ2-1 and V is TRBV29-1, with unresolved D. Germline V gene data show CDR1 as SQVTM and CDR2 as ANQGSEA. The CDR3 is 18 residues long. V lost 0 bases to trimming and J lost 6 bases, with 24 bases between them. CDR3 in amino acids: CSVEDEVLRTAKINEQFF. The CDR3, as DNA: TGCAGCGTTGAAGATGAAGTCCTAAGGACGGCGAAGATCAATGAGCAGTTCTTC.

This chain links TRBV12-3 or TRBV12-4 with TRBJ1-1, with 9 positions matching TRBD1. This CDR3 is 15 amino acids long. After removal of 1 base from V and 4 bases from J, the junction contained 4 bases not matched to a gene. The CDR3 sequence is CASSLGTGVVTEAFF. In DNA form, the CDR3 reads TGTGCCAGCAGTTTAGGGACAGGGGTAGTCACTGAAGCTTTCTTT.

The chain is built from TRBV27 and TRBJ2-7; 10 bases map to TRBD1. V lost 5 bases to trimming and J lost 7 bases; unmatched junction nucleotides: 11. From germline, CDR1 is MNHEY and CDR2 SMNVEV (reference sequence). The CDR3 spans 15 residues. The CDR3 reads CASSDGTGDLWEQYF. Here the CDR3 DNA reads TGTGCCAGCAGTGACGGGACAGGGGATCTTTGGGAGCAGTACTTC.

This clonotype was seen only a few times. CDR3 DNA sequence: TGTGCCACCAGTGATGGCATGGGGGGACTCTCCTACGAGCAGTACTTC. Translated: CATSDGMGGLSYEQYF. The chain employs TRBV24-1 and TRBJ2-7, with D possibly being TRBD2 (6 bases). The germline V gene encodes CDR1 KGHDR and CDR2 SFDVKD. The V end lost 3 bases, the J end lost 0 bases, and 14 bases lay between the germline ends. This CDR3 is 16 amino acids long.

The chain carries TRBV28 and TRBJ2-3, with D hard to call. The germline V and J ends were trimmed by 7 bases and 2 bases, with 16 bases remaining between them. This CDR3 comprises 15 residues. Germline CDR1 is MDHEN and CDR2 is SYDVKM. Here the CDR3 DNA reads TGTGCCAGCACCCCCCTTACTGCGGACACAGATACGCAGTATTTT. Protein product: CASTPLTADTDTQYF.

This clonotype was seen only a few times. V is TRBV6-1 and J is TRBJ2-7; D is perhaps TRBD2 (5 bases). V shed 3 bases and J shed 4 bases, with 10 bases lying between them. Germline values: CDR1 MNHNS, CDR2 SASEGT. This CDR3 is 13 amino acids long. The DNA for the CDR3 is TGTGCCAGCAGTGAGGTAGAGGGATACGAGCAGTACTTC. Translation gives CASSEVEGYEQYF.

This clonotype showed up just a few times. The chain recombines TRBV6-2 or TRBV6-3 with TRBJ2-7; 8 bases are shared with TRBD1. The CDR3 runs 15 residues. V lost 2 bases, J lost 3 bases, and 6 bases stayed unmatched. Germline V gene lookup returns CDR1 MNHEY and CDR2 SVGEGT. The CDR3 region has the DNA TGTGCCAGCAGTTACCTCGGACAGGGCGGCTACGAGCAGTACTTC. It specifies CASSYLGQGGYEQYF.

This chain links TRBV10-2 with TRBJ2-3; 9 bases map to TRBD2. Germline CDR1 WSHSY, CDR2 SAAADI. The CDR3 spans 15 residues. Trimming cost V 4 bases and J 4 bases; bases outside gene matches: 6. The CDR3 loop reads CASSVSGGMADTQYF. CDR3 in DNA: TGCGCCAGCAGTGTTAGCGGGGGTATGGCAGATACGCAGTATTTT.

This clonotype was observed a handful of times. The V and J genes are TRBV7-9 and TRBJ2-7, with 10 bases that match TRBD1. This CDR3 has 15 amino acids. Per the germline V gene, CDR1 is SEHNR and CDR2 is FQNEAQ (reference sequence). V gave up 5 bases and J gave up 4 bases; unmatched junction bases: 8. The CDR3 DNA sequence: TGTGCCAGCAGCCCGAGCCCGGACAGGGGGTACGAGCAGTACTTC. The encoded protein is CASSPSPDRGYEQYF.

The table lists this clonotype with a few counts. The CDR3 spells CASSLTPGDGYTF. The DNA of the CDR3 is TGTGCCAGCAGTTTAACCCCAGGGGATGGCTACACCTTC. V usage is TRBV12-3 or TRBV12-4 and J usage is TRBJ1-2; D possibly corresponds to TRBD1 (6 bases). The CDR3 is 13 amino acids. Trimming took off 2 bases at V and 6 bases at J, with 10 bases between the two ends.

The chain carries TRBV15 and TRBJ2-5, with no clear D. This CDR3 has 12 amino acids. V was pared by 6 bases and J by 5 bases, with 10 bases between. Germline CDR1 LNHNV, CDR2 YYDKDF (reference sequence). The CDR3 nucleotides are TGTGCCACCAGTAAAGGAGTCGAGACCCAGTACTTC. It yields the protein CATSKGVETQYF.

The CDR3 DNA reads as TGTGCCAGCAGTTTAATGGGGTCCGGGGAGCTGTTTTTT. This gives the protein CASSLMGSGELFF. The J gene is TRBJ2-2, the V gene TRBV27, with D unclear. Germline V gene lookup returns CDR1 MNHEY and CDR2 SMNVEV (reference sequence). The V end was cut by 2 bases, the J end by 6 bases, with 7 bases between. This CDR3 region has 13 residues.

This clonotype was counted a few times. The rearrangement uses TRBV7-8 and TRBJ2-7, with 7 bases matching TRBD1. This CDR3 is built from 15 residues. The germline V gene has CDR1 SGHVS and CDR2 FQNEAQ. Unmatched junction bases numbered 10, after V lost 5 bases and J lost 3 bases. In nucleotides, the CDR3 is TGTGCCAGCAGCCCCGTGACAGGGTACAGCTACGAGCAGTACTTC. Protein sequence: CASSPVTGYSYEQYF.

This clonotype was seen only a few times. The chain has TRBV4-1 and TRBJ2-7; tentative D call: TRBD2 (5 bases). This CDR3 region has 16 residues. CDR1 is MGHRA and CDR2 is YSYEKL in the germline V gene. Trimming removed 3 bases at V and 3 bases at J, with 18 bases between. The CDR3 protein is CASSHPLSGTFYEQYF. The CDR3 nucleotides read TGCGCCAGCAGCCACCCCCTGTCGGGAACTTTCTACGAGCAGTACTTC.